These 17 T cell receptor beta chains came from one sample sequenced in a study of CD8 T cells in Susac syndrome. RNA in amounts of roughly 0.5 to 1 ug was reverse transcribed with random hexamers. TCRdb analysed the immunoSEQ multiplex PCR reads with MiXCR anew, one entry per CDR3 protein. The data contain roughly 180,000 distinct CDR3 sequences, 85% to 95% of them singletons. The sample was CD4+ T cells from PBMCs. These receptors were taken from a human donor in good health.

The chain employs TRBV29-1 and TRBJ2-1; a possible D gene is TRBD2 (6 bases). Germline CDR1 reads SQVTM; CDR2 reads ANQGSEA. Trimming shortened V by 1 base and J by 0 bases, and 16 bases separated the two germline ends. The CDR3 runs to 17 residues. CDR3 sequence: CSVEVRNSGTSYNEQFF. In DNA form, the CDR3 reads TGCAGCGTTGAAGTTCGTAATAGCGGTACCTCCTACAATGAGCAGTTCTTC.

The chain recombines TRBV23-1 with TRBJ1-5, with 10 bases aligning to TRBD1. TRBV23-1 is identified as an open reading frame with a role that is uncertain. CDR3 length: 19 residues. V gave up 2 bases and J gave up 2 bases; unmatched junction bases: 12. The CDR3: CASSQRTGGEIYRNQPQHF. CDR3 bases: TGCGCCAGCAGTCAACGGACAGGGGGGGAAATATATCGCAATCAGCCCCAGCATTTT.

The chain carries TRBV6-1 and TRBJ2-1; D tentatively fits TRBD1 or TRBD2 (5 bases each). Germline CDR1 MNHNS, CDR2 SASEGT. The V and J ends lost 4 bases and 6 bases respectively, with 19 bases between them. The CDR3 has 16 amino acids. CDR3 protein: CASSGRANPGANEQFF. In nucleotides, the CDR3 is TGTGCCAGCAGTGGACGCGCGAATCCCGGGGCCAATGAGCAGTTCTTC.

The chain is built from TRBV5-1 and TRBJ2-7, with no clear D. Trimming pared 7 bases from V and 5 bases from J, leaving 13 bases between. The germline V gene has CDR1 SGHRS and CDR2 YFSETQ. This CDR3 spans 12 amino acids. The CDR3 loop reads CASRQGLHEQYF. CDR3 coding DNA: TGCGCCAGCCGTCAAGGGCTCCACGAGCAGTACTTC.

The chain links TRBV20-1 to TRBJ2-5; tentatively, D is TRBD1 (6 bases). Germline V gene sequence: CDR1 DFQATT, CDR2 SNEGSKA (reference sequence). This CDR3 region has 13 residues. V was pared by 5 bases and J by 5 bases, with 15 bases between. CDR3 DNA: TGCAGTGCTTACCAACAGGGTGGCGAGACCCAGTACTTC. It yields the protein CSAYQQGGETQYF.

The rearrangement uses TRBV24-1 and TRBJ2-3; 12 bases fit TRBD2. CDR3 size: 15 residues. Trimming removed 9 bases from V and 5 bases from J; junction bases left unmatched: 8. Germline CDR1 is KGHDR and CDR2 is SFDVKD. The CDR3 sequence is CATAGLAGRGDTQYF. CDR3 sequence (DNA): TGTGCCACCGCCGGACTAGCGGGGCGGGGAGATACGCAGTATTTT.

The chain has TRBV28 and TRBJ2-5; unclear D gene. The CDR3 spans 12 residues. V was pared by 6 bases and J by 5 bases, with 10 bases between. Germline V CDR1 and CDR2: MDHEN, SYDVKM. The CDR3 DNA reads TGTGCCAGCAGCCCCCGCCTGGAGACCCAGTACTTC. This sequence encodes CASSPRLETQYF.

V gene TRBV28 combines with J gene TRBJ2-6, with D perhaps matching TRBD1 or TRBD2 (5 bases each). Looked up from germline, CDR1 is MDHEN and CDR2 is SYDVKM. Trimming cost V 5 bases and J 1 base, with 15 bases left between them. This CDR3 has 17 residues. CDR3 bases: TGTGCCAGCAGTCTCCCGGGACGGCGGTCTGGGGCCAACGTCCTGACTTTC. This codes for CASSLPGRRSGANVLTF.

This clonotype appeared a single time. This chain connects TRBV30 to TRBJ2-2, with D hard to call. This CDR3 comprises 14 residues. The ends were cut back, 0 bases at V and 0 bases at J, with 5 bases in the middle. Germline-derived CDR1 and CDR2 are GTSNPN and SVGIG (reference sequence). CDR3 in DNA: TGTGCCTGGAGTGTCGGAGCGAACACCGGGGAGCTGTTTTTT. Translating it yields CAWSVGANTGELFF.

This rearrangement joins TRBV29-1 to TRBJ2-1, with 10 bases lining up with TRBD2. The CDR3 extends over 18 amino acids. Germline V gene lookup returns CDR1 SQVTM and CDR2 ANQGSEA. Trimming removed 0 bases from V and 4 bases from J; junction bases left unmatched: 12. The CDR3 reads CSVEDLAGGPLSYNEQFF. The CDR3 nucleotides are TGCAGCGTTGAAGATTTAGCGGGAGGTCCGCTTTCGTACAATGAGCAGTTCTTC.

The CDR3 spells CASSLGGNQAFF. Here the CDR3 DNA reads TGTGCCAGCTCCTTGGGGGGGAACCAAGCTTTCTTT. V gene TRBV5-4 combines with J gene TRBJ1-1, with D possibly being TRBD1 (5 bases). Trimming stripped 7 bases from V and 9 bases from J, with 16 bases between. This CDR3 comprises 12 residues. CDR1 is SGHNT, CDR2 YYREEE, per germline (reference sequence).

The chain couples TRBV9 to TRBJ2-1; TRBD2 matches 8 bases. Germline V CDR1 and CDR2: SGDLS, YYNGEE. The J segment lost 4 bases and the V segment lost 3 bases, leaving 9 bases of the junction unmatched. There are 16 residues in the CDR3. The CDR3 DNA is TGTGCCAGCAGCGGGCCTTTGGCGGGGGGATACAATGAGCAGTTCTTC. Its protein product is CASSGPLAGGYNEQFF.

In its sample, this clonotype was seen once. CDR3 amino acids: CASGLGLGLEQYF. The CDR3 bases are TGTGCCAGCGGCCTTGGACTGGGGCTCGAGCAGTACTTC. The chain uses TRBV6-6 and TRBJ2-7; TRBD1 or TRBD2 may be the D gene (5 bases each). This CDR3 contains 13 residues. In germline, CDR1 is MNHNY, CDR2 SVGAGI (reference sequence). V lost 8 bases and J 6 bases, leaving 17 bases between the germline ends.

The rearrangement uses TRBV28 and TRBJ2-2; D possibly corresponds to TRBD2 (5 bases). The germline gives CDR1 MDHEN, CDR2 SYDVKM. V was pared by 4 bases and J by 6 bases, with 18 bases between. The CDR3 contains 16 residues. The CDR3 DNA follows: TGTGCCAGCAGTTCACAAGTACCGGGCGGGTCCGGGGAGCTGTTTTTT. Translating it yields CASSSQVPGGSGELFF.

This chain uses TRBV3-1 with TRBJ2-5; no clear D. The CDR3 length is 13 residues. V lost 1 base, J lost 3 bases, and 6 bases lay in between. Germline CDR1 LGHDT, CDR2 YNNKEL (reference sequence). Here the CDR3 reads CASSQVLKETQYF. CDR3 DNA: TGTGCCAGCAGCCAAGTCCTGAAAGAGACCCAGTACTTC.

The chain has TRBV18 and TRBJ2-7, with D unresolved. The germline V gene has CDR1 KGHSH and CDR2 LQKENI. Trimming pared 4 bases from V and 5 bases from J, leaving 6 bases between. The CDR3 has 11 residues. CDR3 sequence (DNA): TGTGCCAGCTCACGTAAGGACGAGCAGTACTTC. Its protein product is CASSRKDEQYF. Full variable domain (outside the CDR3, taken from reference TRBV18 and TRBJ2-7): NAGVMQNPRHLVRRRGQEARLRCSPMKGHSHVYWYRQLPEEGLKFMVYLQKENIIDESGMPKERFSAEFPKEGPSILRIQQVVRGDSAAYFCASSRKDEQYFGPGTRLTVT.

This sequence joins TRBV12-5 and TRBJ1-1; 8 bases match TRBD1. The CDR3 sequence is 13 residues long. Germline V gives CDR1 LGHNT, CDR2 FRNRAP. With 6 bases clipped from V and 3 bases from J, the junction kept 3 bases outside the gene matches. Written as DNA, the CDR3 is TGTGCTAGTGGGACAGGGGTGGACACTGAAGCTTTCTTT. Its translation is CASGTGVDTEAFF.